This TCR beta chain was sequenced during a study of post-analysis software for immune sequencing data. As for the study in general: Several disease courses (relapsing-remitting, secondary progressive and progressive-relapsing) of multiple sclerosis were included.

General study findings and limits: Samples sharing a preparation batch grouped tightly together when assessed by F measure. The study found TRBV5-6, TRBV5-1 and TRBV20-1 among about five TRBV segments more frequent in patients than controls. Versus controls, multiple sclerosis patients showed significantly lower diversity (normalized Chao1).

Each TCR beta cDNA library carried unique molecular identifiers. The T cell input of roughly 0.9 to 10 million gave roughly 500,000 cDNA molecules. TCRdb redid the calling of the PCR reads with MiXCR, one entry per CDR3 protein. The sample shows about 820,000 distinct CDR3 sequences, approximately 53% of them seen only once. With regard to this clonotype: The antigen is unknown.

The ends were cut back, 5 bases at V and 4 bases at J, with 9 bases in the middle. The CDR3 runs to 12 residues. Germline assignment: CDR1 ENHRY and CDR2 SYGVKD. Sequencing was performed on blood. This clonotype was obtained from a girl aged 5-17 years with multiple sclerosis. J is TRBJ2-7 and V is TRBV10-3; D unresolved. CDR3 bases: TGTGCCATCAGTTACCGCTTATACGAGCAGTACTTC. The encoded protein is CAISYRLYEQYF.